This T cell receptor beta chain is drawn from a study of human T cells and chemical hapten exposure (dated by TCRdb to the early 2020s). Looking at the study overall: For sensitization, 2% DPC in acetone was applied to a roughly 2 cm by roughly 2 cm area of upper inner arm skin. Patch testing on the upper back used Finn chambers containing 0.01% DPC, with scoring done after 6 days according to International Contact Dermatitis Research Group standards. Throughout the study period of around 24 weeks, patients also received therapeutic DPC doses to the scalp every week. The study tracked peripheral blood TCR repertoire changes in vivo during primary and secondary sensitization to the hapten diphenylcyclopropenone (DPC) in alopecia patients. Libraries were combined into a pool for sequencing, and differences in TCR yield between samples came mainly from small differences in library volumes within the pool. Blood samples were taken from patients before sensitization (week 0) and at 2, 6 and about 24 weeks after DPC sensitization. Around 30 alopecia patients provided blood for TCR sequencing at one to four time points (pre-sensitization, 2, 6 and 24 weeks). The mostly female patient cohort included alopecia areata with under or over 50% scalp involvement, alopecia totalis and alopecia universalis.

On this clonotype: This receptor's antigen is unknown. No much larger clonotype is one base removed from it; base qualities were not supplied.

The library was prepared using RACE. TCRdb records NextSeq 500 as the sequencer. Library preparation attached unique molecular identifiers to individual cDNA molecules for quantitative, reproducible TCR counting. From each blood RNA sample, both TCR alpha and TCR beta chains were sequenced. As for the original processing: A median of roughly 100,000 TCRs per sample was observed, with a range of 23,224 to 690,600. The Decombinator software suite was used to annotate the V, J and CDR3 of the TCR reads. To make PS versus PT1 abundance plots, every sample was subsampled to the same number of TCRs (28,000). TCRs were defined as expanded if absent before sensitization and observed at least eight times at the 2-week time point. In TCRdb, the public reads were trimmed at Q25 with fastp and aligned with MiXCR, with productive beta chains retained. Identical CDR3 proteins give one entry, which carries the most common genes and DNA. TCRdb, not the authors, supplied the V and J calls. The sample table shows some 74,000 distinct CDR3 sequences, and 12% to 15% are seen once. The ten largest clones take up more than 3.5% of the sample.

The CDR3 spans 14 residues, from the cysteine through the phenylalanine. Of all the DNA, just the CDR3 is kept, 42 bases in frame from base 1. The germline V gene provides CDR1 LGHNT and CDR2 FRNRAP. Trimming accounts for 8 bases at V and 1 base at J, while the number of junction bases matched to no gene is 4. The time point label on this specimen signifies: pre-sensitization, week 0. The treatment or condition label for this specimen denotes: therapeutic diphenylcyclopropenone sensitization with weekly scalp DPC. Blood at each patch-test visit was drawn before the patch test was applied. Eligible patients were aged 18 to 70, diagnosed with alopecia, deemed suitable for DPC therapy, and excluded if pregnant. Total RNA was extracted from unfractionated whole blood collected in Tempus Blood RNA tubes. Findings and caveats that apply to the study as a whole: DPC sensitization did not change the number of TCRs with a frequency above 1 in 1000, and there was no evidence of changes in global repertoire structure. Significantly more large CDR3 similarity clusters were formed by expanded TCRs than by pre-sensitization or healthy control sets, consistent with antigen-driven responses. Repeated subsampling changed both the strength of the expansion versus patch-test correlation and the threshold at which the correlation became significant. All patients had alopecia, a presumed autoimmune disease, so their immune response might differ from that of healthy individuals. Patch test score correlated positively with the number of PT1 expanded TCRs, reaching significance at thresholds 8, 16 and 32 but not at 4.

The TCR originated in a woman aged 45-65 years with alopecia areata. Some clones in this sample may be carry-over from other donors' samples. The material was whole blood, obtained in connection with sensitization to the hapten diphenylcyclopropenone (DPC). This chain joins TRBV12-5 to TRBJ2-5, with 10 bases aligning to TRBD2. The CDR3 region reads CASYPSGSQETQYF. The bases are TGTGCTAGTTACCCTAGCGGGAGCCAAGAGACCCAGTACTTC.